Each of the 19 T cell receptor beta chains below was sequenced from the same sample in a study of T cells after posttransplantation cyclophosphamide. Cells defined as naive were viable CD3+CD4+ or CD3+CD8+ and CCR7+CD45RA+CD45RO-CD95-CD27+CD28+. Sequencing used immunoSEQ multiplex PCR; TCRdb keeps in-frame clones, though not all of them. The repertoire holds more than 30,000 clones, with 90% to 95% as singletons. Sequencing used naive CD4+ T cells sorted from PBMCs. The receptor set was obtained from a woman in her fifties or sixties in good health, CMV-negative, and a related stem cell transplant donor.

The chain is built from TRBV6-1 and TRBJ2-3, with 16 bases identical to TRBD2. This CDR3 is built from 17 residues. Germline V CDR1 and CDR2: MNHNS, SASEGT. With V trimmed by 2 bases and J by 3 bases, 2 bases remained unmatched. CDR3 residues: CASSEPGLAGGTDTQYF. The CDR3 bases are TGTGCCAGCAGTGAACCGGGACTAGCGGGAGGGACAGATACGCAGTATTTT.

J is TRBJ1-6 and V is TRBV7-2; 8 positions match TRBD1. V shed 5 bases, J shed 6 bases, and the junction held 6 bases outside the gene matches. Germline-derived CDR1 and CDR2 are SGHTA and FQGNSA. This CDR3 has 15 amino acids. DNA of the CDR3: TGTGCCAGCAGCCGGGGGACAGGTGTTAATTCACCCCTCCACTTT. This translates into CASSRGTGVNSPLHF.

The chain combines TRBV7-2 with TRBJ2-1; 8 bases match TRBD2. From germline, CDR1 is SGHTA and CDR2 FQGNSA. This CDR3 spans 16 amino acids. The ends lost 4 bases at V and 7 bases at J; junction bases unmatched: 12. CDR3 in DNA: TGTGCCAGCAGCTCCCGTCCCGGGACTAGGGGGAATGAGCAGTTCTTC. This codes for CASSSRPGTRGNEQFF.

The CDR3 DNA reads as TGTGCCAGCAGCTTAGTTGGGACAGCAGCTGGGGCCAACGTCCTGACTTTC. Its translation: CASSLVGTAAGANVLTF. This chain joins TRBV7-2 and TRBJ2-6, with 7 bases matching TRBD1. This CDR3 has 17 amino acids. The V gene end was trimmed by 1 base and the J gene end by 2 bases; junction bases not matched to a gene: 5. Germline CDR1 reads SGHTA; CDR2 reads FQGNSA.

The genes are TRBV21-1 and TRBJ2-7; the table's D call, TRBD2, was not checked against the DNA. TRBV21-1 is a pseudogene. The CDR3 loop spans 15 amino acids. This CDR3 reads CASTQPGGGGLEQYF. CDR3 nucleotide sequence: TGTGCCAGCACCCAGCCGGGCGGGGGGGGGTTAGAGCAGTACTTC.

The rearrangement joins TRBV30 to TRBJ1-5; D uncertain. The CDR3 is 12 residues long. Germline CDR1 GTSNPN, CDR2 SVGIG (reference sequence). The V and J ends lost 3 bases and 4 bases respectively, with 7 bases between them. The CDR3: CAWSDSNQPQHF. The CDR3 region has the DNA TGTGCCTGGAGCGATAGTAATCAGCCCCAGCATTTT.

V usage is TRBV6-6 and J usage is TRBJ2-2, with D possibly TRBD2 on 6 matching bases. Germline CDR1 MNHNY, CDR2 SVGAGI (reference sequence). This CDR3 has 15 residues. The V end lost 0 bases, the J end lost 4 bases, and 9 bases lay between the germline ends. This CDR3 reads CASSYSTSVTGELFF. The DNA of the CDR3 is TGTGCCAGCAGTTACTCGACTAGTGTCACCGGGGAGCTGTTTTTT.

The genes are TRBV7-2 and TRBJ1-5; no clear D. The V gene's germline CDR1 is SGHTA and CDR2 FQGNSA. Trimming pared 0 bases from V and 2 bases from J, leaving 5 bases between. The CDR3 loop spans 14 amino acids. CDR3 nucleotides: TGTGCCAGCAGCTTAGCCCCGGGCAATCAGCCCCAGCATTTT. Protein sequence: CASSLAPGNQPQHF.

The chain joins TRBV19 to TRBJ2-7; TRBD1 matches at 7 bases. The CDR3 runs 15 residues. Unmatched junction bases numbered 10, after V lost 3 bases and J lost 5 bases. CDR1 is LNHDA and CDR2 is SQIVND in the germline V gene (reference sequence). The CDR3 sequence: CASSIQSGGFNEQYF. The CDR3 nucleotides read TGTGCCAGTAGTATTCAATCAGGGGGTTTCAACGAGCAGTACTTC.

This CDR3 is CASSHSGGADTQYF. The CDR3 nucleotides read TGTGCCAGCAGCCACAGCGGGGGGGCAGATACGCAGTATTTT. The rearrangement links TRBV7-3 to TRBJ2-3; 10 positions agree with TRBD2. From germline, CDR1 is SGHTA and CDR2 FQGTGA. The CDR3 length is 14 residues. V was pared by 5 bases and J by 4 bases, with 3 bases of the junction left unmatched.

The V and J genes are TRBV28 and TRBJ1-5, with a possible D match to TRBD1 (5 bases). The CDR3 sequence is 13 residues long. The germline V gene has CDR1 MDHEN and CDR2 SYDVKM. V lost 6 bases, J lost 7 bases, and 13 bases lay in between. CDR3 coding DNA: TGTGCCAGCAGCTCGCAGGGTAGCCAGCCCCAGCATTTT. This gives the protein CASSSQGSQPQHF.

J is TRBJ2-2 and V is TRBV7-6; 12 positions match TRBD2. This CDR3 has 20 residues. V trimming: 1 base; J trimming: 2 bases; junction bases outside the gene matches: 11. Germline values: CDR1 SGHVS, CDR2 FNYEAQ. CDR3 region: CASSLGRTSGKGKNTGELFF. Here the CDR3 DNA reads TGTGCCAGCAGCTTAGGGCGGACTAGCGGGAAGGGTAAAAACACCGGGGAGCTGTTTTTT.

CDR3 residues: CASSLLVGAEAFF. As DNA, the CDR3 is TGTGCCAGCAGCTTGTTGGTAGGGGCTGAAGCTTTCTTT. V and J are TRBV5-4 and TRBJ1-1, with D possibly TRBD1 on 5 matching bases. CDR1 is SGHNT, CDR2 YYREEE, per germline (reference sequence). V gave up 1 base and J gave up 6 bases, with 10 bases separating them. This CDR3 contains 13 residues.

The gene calls are TRBV6-1 and TRBJ2-7, with D possibly TRBD2 on 7 matching bases. Germline V gene data show CDR1 as MNHNS and CDR2 as SASEGT. V lost 3 bases, J lost 6 bases, and 18 bases lay in between. The CDR3 loop spans 15 amino acids. CDR3: CASSEVEGGAREQYF. The CDR3, as DNA: TGTGCCAGCAGTGAGGTGGAGGGGGGGGCACGCGAGCAGTACTTC.

The chain's CDR3 is CSVEVGQGGEKLFF. The CDR3 region has the DNA TGCAGCGTTGAAGTCGGACAGGGCGGTGAAAAACTGTTTTTT. The chain carries TRBV29-1 and TRBJ1-4; 8 bases agree with TRBD1. CDR3 length equals 14 residues. Germline V CDR1 and CDR2: SQVTM, ANQGSEA. V gave up 1 base and J gave up 7 bases; unmatched junction bases: 5.

The gene calls are TRBV29-1 and TRBJ2-7; TRBD1 aligns across 11 bases. Per the germline V gene, CDR1 is SQVTM and CDR2 is ANQGSEA. This CDR3 has 13 residues. V gave up 4 bases and J gave up 7 bases; unmatched junction bases: 6. The CDR3 sequence is CSVAAGTGGEQYF. CDR3 in DNA: TGCAGCGTTGCTGCCGGGACAGGGGGAGAGCAGTACTTC.

The J gene is TRBJ1-2, the V gene TRBV5-4, with TRBD1 as a possible D gene (6 bases). V lost 1 base, J lost 7 bases, and 17 bases lay in between. Germline values: CDR1 SGHNT, CDR2 YYREEE (reference sequence). The CDR3 runs to 15 residues. The CDR3 DNA reads as TGTGCCAGCAGCTTGCAAGGAACAGGGAAGGGTGGCTACACCTTC. It is translated as CASSLQGTGKGGYTF.

V gene TRBV10-3 combines with J gene TRBJ2-1, with D tentatively TRBD2 (6 bases). The CDR3 sequence is 15 residues long. Trimming cost V 2 bases and J 0 bases, with 8 bases left between them. Germline-derived CDR1 and CDR2 are ENHRY and SYGVKD. The chain's CDR3 is CAISERRDSYNEQFF. DNA for the CDR3: TGTGCCATCAGTGAGAGGCGGGACTCCTACAATGAGCAGTTCTTC.

The rearrangement uses TRBV4-2 and TRBJ2-1; 8 nucleotides agree with TRBD2. The CDR3 totals 16 residues. J lost 6 bases, V lost 0 bases, and 7 bases had no gene match. Germline V lookup: CDR1 LGHNA, CDR2 YNFKEQ. CDR3 DNA sequence: TGTGCCAGCAGCCAAGAGGGTGCGGGAGGTGTCAATGAGCAGTTCTTC. Translation: CASSQEGAGGVNEQFF.